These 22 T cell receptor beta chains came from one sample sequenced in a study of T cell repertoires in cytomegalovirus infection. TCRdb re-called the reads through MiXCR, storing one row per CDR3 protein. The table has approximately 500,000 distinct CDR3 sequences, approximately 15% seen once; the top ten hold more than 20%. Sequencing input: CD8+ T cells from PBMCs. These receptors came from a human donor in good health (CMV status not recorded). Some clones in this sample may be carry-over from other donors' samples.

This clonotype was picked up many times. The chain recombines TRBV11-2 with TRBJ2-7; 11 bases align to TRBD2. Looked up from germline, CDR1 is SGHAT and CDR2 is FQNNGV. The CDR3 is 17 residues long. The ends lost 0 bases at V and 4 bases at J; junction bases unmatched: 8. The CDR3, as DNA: TGTGCCAGCAGCTTAGATGGGGATAGCGGGGGGGAATACGAGCAGTACTTC. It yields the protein CASSLDGDSGGEYEQYF. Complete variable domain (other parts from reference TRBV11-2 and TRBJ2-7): EAGVAQSPRYKIIEKRQSVAFWCNPISGHATLYWYQQILGQGPKLLIQFQNNGVVDDSQLPKDRFSAERLKGVDSTLKIQPAKLEDSAVYLCASSLDGDSGGEYEQYFGPGTRLTVT.

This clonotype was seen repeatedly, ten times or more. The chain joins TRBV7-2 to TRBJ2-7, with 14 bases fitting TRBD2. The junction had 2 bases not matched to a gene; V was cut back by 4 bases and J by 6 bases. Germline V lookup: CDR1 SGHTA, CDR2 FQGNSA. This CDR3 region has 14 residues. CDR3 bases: TGTGCCAGCAGCTCGGGGACTAGCGGGAGCGAGCAGTACTTC. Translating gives CASSSGTSGSEQYF.

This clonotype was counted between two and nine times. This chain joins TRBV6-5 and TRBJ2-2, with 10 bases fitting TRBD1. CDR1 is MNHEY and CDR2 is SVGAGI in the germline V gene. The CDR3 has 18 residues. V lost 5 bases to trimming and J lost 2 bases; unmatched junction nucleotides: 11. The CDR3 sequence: CASSLTDRGRLNTGELFF. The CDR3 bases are TGTGCCAGCAGTCTCACAGACAGGGGGCGTTTAAACACCGGGGAGCTGTTTTTT.

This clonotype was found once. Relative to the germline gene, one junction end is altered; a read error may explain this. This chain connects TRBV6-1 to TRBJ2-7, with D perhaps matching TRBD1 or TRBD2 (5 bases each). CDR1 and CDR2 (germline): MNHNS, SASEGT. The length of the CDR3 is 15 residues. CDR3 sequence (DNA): TGTGCCAGCAGTGAAGTGGGGACGGCCTCCTACGAGCAGAACTTC. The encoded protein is CASSEVGTASYEQNF.

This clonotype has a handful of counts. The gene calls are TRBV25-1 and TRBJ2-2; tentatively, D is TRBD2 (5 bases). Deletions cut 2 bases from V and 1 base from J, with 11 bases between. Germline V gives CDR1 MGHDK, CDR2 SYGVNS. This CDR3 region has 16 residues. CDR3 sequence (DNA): TGTGCCAGCAGTGAAGCAACAAGCGGGAACACCGGGGAGCTGTTTTTT. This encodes CASSEATSGNTGELFF.

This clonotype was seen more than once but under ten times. The CDR3, as DNA: TGCAGCGTTGGGGGACAGACAGGCAATGAGCAGTTCTTC. Amino acids: CSVGGQTGNEQFF. This sequence joins TRBV29-1 and TRBJ2-1; TRBD1 matches 7 bases. The CDR3 runs to 13 residues. CDR1 SQVTM and CDR2 ANQGSEA come from the germline V gene. With 4 bases clipped from V and 6 bases from J, the junction kept 6 bases outside the gene matches.

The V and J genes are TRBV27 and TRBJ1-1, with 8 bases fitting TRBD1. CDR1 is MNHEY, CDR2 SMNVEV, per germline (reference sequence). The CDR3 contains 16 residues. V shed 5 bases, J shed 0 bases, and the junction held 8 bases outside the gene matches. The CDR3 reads CASSRTGGLVNTEAFF. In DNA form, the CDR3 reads TGTGCCAGCAGTCGCACAGGGGGGCTGGTGAACACTGAAGCTTTCTTT.

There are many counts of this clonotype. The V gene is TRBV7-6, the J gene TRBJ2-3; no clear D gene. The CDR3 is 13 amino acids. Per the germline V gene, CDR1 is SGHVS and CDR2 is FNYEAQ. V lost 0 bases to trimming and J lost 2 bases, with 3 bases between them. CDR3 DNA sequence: TGTGCCAGCAGCTTAGCTAACACAGATACGCAGTATTTT. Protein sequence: CASSLANTDTQYF.

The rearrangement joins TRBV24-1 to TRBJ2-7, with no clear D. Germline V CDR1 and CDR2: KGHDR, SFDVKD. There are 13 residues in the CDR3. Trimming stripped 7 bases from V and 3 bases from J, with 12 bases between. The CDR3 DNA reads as TGTGCCACCAGAGGCCCTCACGGCTACGAGCAGTACTTC. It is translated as CATRGPHGYEQYF.

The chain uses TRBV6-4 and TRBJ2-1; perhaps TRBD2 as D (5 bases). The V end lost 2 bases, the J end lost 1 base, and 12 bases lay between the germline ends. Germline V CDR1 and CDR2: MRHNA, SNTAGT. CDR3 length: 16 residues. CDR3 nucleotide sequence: TGTGCCAGCAGTGACAGGGCTAGCCTATCCTACAATGAGCAGTTCTTC. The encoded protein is CASSDRASLSYNEQFF.

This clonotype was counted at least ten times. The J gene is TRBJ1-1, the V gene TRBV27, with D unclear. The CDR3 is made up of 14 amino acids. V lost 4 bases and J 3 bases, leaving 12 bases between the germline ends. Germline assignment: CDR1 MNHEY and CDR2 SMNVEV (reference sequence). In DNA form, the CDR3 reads TGTGCCAGCAGTTCAGATGTCAGCCACACTGAAGCTTTCTTT. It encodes CASSSDVSHTEAFF.

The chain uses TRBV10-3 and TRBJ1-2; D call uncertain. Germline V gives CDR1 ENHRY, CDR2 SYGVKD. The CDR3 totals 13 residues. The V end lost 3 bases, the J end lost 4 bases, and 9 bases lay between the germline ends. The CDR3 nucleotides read TGTGCCATCAGTGATCTGGGTTCCTATGGCTACACCTTC. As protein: CAISDLGSYGYTF.

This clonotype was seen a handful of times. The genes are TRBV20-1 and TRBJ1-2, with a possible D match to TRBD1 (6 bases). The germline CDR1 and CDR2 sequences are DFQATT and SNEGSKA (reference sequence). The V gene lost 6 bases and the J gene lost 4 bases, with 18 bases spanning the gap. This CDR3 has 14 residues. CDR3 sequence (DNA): TGCAGTGCCGACTGGTTTCGGGGGGCCTATGGCTACACCTTC. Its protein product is CSADWFRGAYGYTF.

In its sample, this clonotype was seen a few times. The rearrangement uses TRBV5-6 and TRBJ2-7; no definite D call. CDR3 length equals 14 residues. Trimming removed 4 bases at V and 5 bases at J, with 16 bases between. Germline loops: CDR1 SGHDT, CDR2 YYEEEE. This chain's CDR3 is CASSPRGRPNEQYF. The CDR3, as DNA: TGTGCCAGCAGCCCTCGAGGTCGGCCCAACGAGCAGTACTTC.

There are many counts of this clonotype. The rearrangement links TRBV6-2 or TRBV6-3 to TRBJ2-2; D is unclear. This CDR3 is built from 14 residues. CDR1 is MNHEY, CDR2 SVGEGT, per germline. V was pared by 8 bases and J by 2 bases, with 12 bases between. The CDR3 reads CASLETVNTGELFF. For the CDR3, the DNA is TGTGCCAGCCTTGAAACGGTCAACACCGGGGAGCTGTTTTTT.

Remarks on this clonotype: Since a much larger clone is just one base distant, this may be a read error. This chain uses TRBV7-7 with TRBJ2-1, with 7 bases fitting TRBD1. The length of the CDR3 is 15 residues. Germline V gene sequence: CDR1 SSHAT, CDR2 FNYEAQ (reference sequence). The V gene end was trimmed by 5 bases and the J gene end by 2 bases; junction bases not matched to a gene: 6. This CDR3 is CASSPWTGPYNEQFF. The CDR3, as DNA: TGTGCCAGCAGCCCCTGGACAGGACCCTACAATGAGCAGTTCTTC.

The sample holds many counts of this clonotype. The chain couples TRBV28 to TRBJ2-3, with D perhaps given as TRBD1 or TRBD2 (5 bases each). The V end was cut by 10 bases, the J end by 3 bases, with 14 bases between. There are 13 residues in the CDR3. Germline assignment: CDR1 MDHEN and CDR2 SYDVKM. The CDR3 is CAIRDRITDTQYF. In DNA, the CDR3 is TGTGCCATCCGGGACCGAATAACAGATACGCAGTATTTT.

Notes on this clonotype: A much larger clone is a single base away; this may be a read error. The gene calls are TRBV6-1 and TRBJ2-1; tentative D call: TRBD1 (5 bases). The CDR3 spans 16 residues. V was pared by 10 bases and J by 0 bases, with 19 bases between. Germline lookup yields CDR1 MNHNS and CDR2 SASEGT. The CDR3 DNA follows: TGTGCCACCATCCTGTGGGGCCTTCGCTCCTACAATGAGCAGTTCTTC. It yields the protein CATILWGLRSYNEQFF.

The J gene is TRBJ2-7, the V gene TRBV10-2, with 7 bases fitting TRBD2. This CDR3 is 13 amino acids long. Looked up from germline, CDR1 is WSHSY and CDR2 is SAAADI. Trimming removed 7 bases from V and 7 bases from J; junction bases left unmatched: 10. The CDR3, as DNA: TGCGCCAGCACCGGCGGGGGAATAGAGGAGCAGTACTTC. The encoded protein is CASTGGGIEEQYF.

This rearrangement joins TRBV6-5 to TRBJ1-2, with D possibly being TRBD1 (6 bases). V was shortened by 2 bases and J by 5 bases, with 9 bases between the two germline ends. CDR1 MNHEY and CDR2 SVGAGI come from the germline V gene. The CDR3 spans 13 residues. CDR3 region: CASSYLDSYGYTF. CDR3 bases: TGTGCCAGCAGTTACCTGGACAGTTATGGCTACACCTTC.

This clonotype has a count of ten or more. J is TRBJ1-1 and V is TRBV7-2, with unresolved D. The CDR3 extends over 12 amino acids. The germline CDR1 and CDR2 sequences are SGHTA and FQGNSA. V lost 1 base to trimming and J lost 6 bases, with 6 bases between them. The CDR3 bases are TGTGCCAGCAGCTTAGTTTATGCTGAAGCTTTCTTT. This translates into CASSLVYAEAFF.

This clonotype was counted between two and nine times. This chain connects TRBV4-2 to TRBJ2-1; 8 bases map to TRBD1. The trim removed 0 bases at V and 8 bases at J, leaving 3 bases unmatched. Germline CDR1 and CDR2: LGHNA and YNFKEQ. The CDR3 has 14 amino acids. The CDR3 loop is CASSQEGQVYEQFF. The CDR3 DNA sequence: TGTGCCAGCAGCCAAGAGGGACAGGTCTATGAGCAGTTCTTC.